This T cell receptor (beta chain) appears in the sequencing data of a study of blood T cell repertoires in COVID-19. Source study methods: For nucleated cells, counts were estimated from reference gene primer amplification. Libraries were prepared by immunoSEQ multiplex PCR; TCRdb keeps only in-frame clonotypes and omits some of them. V and J calls and clone size are given by that table; D and trimming were obtained from the DNA. Of about 110,000 clones listed, 82% are singletons. The sequence was collected from a woman of 80 years or more with acute or convalescent COVID-19. The sequenced sample consisted of peripheral blood.

CDR3 protein: CASSPPGQGIEKLFF. The CDR3 DNA sequence: TGTGCCAGCAGTCCGCCGGGACAGGGGATTGAAAAACTGTTTTTT. V is TRBV28 and J is TRBJ1-4, with 10 bases that match TRBD1. The CDR3 has 15 residues. Unmatched junction bases numbered 7, after V lost 5 bases and J lost 7 bases. CDR1 and CDR2 (germline): MDHEN, SYDVKM.